The next 10 T cell receptor beta chains were all read from a single sample in a study of T cells in narcolepsy. Some clones are missing from TCRdb's copy, which holds only in-frame ones; the method was immunoSEQ multiplex PCR. The table has about 34,000 clones, 80% to 85% seen once. The sample taken for sequencing was CD45RA- memory CD4+ T cells from PBMCs. Source of these receptors: a human donor with narcolepsy.

The chain recombines TRBV30 with TRBJ2-1; possible D gene TRBD2, 6 bases. Germline values: CDR1 GTSNPN, CDR2 SVGIG (reference sequence). V gave up 8 bases and J gave up 0 bases, with 14 bases separating them. The CDR3 is 14 residues long. The CDR3 loop is CAGGGSNSYNEQFF. In nucleotides, the CDR3 is TGTGCCGGGGGAGGTAGCAACTCCTACAATGAGCAGTTCTTC.

CDR3 nucleotide sequence: TGTGCCAGCAGCTTAGTTCCGGCAGGGAACACCGGGGAGCTGTTTTTT. It specifies CASSLVPAGNTGELFF. The chain links TRBV11-3 to TRBJ2-2; D unresolved. The CDR3 runs to 16 residues. Germline CDR1 SGHNT, CDR2 YENEEA. V was cut by 1 base and J by 1 base, with 10 bases left in between.

The genes are TRBV5-1 and TRBJ2-7; 7 nucleotides align to TRBD1. V lost 7 bases, J lost 4 bases, and 11 bases stayed unmatched. The CDR3 has 14 residues. CDR1 and CDR2 from the germline V gene are SGHRS and YFSETQ. The CDR3 protein is CASGVGTEVYEQYF. The CDR3 coding sequence is TGCGCCAGCGGAGTCGGGACAGAAGTGTACGAGCAGTACTTC.

The rearrangement links TRBV28 to TRBJ1-1; D is unresolved. Deletions cut 6 bases from V and 1 base from J, with 3 bases between. The V gene's germline CDR1 is MDHEN and CDR2 SYDVKM. The CDR3 is 11 amino acids. CDR3 DNA: TGTGCCAGCAGAGAGAACACTGAAGCTTTCTTT. Encoded protein: CASRENTEAFF.

V usage is TRBV7-8 and J usage is TRBJ2-2; TRBD1 matches at 9 bases. Germline-derived CDR1 and CDR2 are SGHVS and FQNEAQ. The CDR3 extends over 16 amino acids. V was clipped by 6 bases and J by 5 bases; unmatched bases: 10. CDR3 DNA: TGTGCCAGCAGTAAAAGGGACAGGGCGGTGACCGGGGAGCTGTTTTTT. It yields the protein CASSKRDRAVTGELFF.

This clone was seen a single time. The chain has TRBV11-3 and TRBJ1-1; possibly TRBD1 for D (6 bases). CDR1 is SGHNT, CDR2 YENEEA, per germline. The V and J ends lost 4 bases and 3 bases respectively, with 12 bases between them. The CDR3 has 14 residues. The CDR3 nucleotides are TGTGCCAGCAGCTCCCTGGACAGCTACACTGAAGCTTTCTTT. Protein product: CASSSLDSYTEAFF.

This chain uses TRBV18 with TRBJ2-1; no definite D call. The germline gives CDR1 KGHSH, CDR2 LQKENI. The germline V and J ends were trimmed by 3 bases and 5 bases, with 5 bases remaining between them. CDR3 length equals 12 residues. The CDR3 DNA sequence: TGTGCCAGCTCACCGGTAAACAATGAGCAGTTCTTC. Protein: CASSPVNNEQFF.

This rearrangement joins TRBV29-1 to TRBJ2-1, with 12 bases lining up with TRBD2. The germline CDR1 and CDR2 sequences are SQVTM and ANQGSEA. V dropped 2 bases and J dropped 8; count of bases not matched to a gene: 7. This CDR3 is 15 amino acids long. Written as DNA, the CDR3 is TGCAGCGTTGAAATTTCTAGCGGGAGGGCCTATGAGCAGTTCTTC. Protein sequence: CSVEISSGRAYEQFF.

The J gene is TRBJ2-6, the V gene TRBV28, with TRBD1 matching over 12 bases. Germline trimming cut 1 base from V and 4 bases from J; bases unmatched to any gene: 8. Germline V gene data show CDR1 as MDHEN and CDR2 as SYDVKM. The CDR3 has 19 residues. Here the CDR3 reads CASSLFKGQGARGANVLTF. The CDR3 nucleotides are TGTGCCAGCAGTTTATTTAAGGGACAGGGGGCGAGAGGGGCCAACGTCCTGACTTTC.

V is TRBV19 and J is TRBJ2-7, with D perhaps TRBD2 (5 bases). This CDR3 spans 13 amino acids. The V end lost 5 bases, the J end lost 6 bases, and 14 bases lay between the germline ends. CDR1 is LNHDA, CDR2 SQIVND, per germline (reference sequence). This CDR3 reads CASSEGDSVEQYF. CDR3 nucleotide sequence: TGTGCCAGTAGTGAGGGAGATTCGGTCGAGCAGTACTTC. The variable domain in full, with the rest retrieved from reference TRBV19 and TRBJ2-7, is DGGITQSPKYLFRKEGQNVTLSCEQNLNHDAMYWYRQDPGQGLRLIYYSQIVNDFQKGDIAEGYSVSREKKESFPLTVTSAQKNPTAFYLCASSEGDSVEQYFGPGTRLTVT.